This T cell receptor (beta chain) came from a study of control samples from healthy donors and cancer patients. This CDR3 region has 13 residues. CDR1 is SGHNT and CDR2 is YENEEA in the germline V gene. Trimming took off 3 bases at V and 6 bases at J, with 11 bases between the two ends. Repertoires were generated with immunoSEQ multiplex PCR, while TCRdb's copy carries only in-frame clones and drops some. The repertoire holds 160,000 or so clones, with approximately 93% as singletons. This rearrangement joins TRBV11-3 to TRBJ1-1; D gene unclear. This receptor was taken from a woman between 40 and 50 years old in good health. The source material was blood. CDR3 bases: TGTGCCAGCAGCTTTTCACCTGGGGCTGAAGCTTTCTTT. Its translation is CASSFSPGAEAFF. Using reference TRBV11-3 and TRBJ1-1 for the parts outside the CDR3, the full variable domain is EAGVVQSPRYKIIEKKQPVAFWCNPISGHNTLYWYLQNLGQGPELLIRYENEEAVDDSQLPKDRFSAERLKGVDSTLKIQPAELGDSAVYLCASSFSPGAEAFFGQGTRLTVV.